This T cell receptor beta chain was obtained from a study of cytomegalovirus exposure and HLA in healthy donors. The primer mix had 60 Vbeta and 13 Jbeta primers. Assay used: immunoSEQ multiplex PCR; TCRdb lists only in-frame clones, some missing. The sample holds 150,000 to 200,000 clones, more than 70% seen once. On this clone: What it binds is unknown.

The CDR3 is 17 amino acids. V was clipped by 0 bases and J by 2 bases; unmatched bases: 9. The germline V gene encodes CDR1 MNHEY and CDR2 SMNVEV (reference sequence). Findings of the study overall: Cytomegalovirus-associated status was assigned to more than 150 TCR beta chains.

What was sequenced was PBMCs. The sequence was collected from a boy aged 2 to 10 in good health and CMV-seronegative. The chain links TRBV27 to TRBJ1-2, with 7 nucleotides matching TRBD1. The CDR3 DNA follows: TGTGCCAGCAGTTTATCCATCGTGACAGGGCTCAACTATGGCTACACCTTC. This codes for CASSLSIVTGLNYGYTF.